This T cell receptor (beta chain) was obtained from a study of human T cells and chemical hapten exposure. About the study: Readings were taken at 6 days from patch tests that had applied 0.01% DPC to the upper back.

Stated time point: patch test 1, 2 weeks after DPC sensitization. As for treatment: therapeutic diphenylcyclopropenone sensitization with weekly scalp DPC. The sample holds many counts of this clonotype. CDR3 length: 14 residues. V was cut by 1 base and J by 6 bases, with 13 bases left in between. CDR1 is SGHRS and CDR2 is YFSETQ in the germline V gene. As processed by the authors: The number of TCRs in each sample had a median of about 96,000 and spanned 23,224 to 690,600. TCRdb itself ran the RACE reads through MiXCR, one entry per CDR3 protein. TCRdb's processing, not the authors', yielded these V and J calls. The repertoire includes more than 100,000 distinct CDR3 sequences, around 15% of them detected once, and 0.9% to 0.95% sits in the top ten.

This material consisted of whole blood, taken in connection with sensitization to the hapten diphenylcyclopropenone (DPC). The V gene is TRBV5-1, the J gene TRBJ1-2; a possible D gene is TRBD1 (5 bases). The sequence was collected from a man aged 18 to 30 with alopecia areata. Some clones in this sample may be carry-over from other donors' samples. Here the CDR3 reads CASSLIGPGNGYTF. The CDR3 coding sequence is TGCGCCAGCAGCTTGATAGGTCCAGGGAATGGCTACACCTTC.